This T cell receptor beta chain was observed in a study of blood T cell repertoires in COVID-19. Background on the study: Collection of acute and convalescent COVID-19 samples took place in the United States, Italy and Spain. T cells, B-cell-depleted T cells, or PBMCs supplied cDNA or gDNA.

The CDR3 length is 13 residues. The V end lost 8 bases, the J end lost 6 bases, and 16 bases lay between the germline ends. From germline, CDR1 is SEHNR and CDR2 FQNEAQ (reference sequence). Clones were sequenced by immunoSEQ multiplex PCR, and TCRdb holds only the in-frame ones, with some missing. The table shows about 64,000 clones, with 88% occurring only once. The Seattle patients, enrolled during active infection, were followed longitudinally. The J gene is TRBJ1-1, the V gene TRBV7-9; D remains ambiguous. Sequenced input: peripheral blood. The sequence came from an older woman with COVID-19, enrolled during active disease. The CDR3 region has the DNA TGTGCCAGCTATACAGCCTTAGATCCTGAAGCTTTCTTT. Translated: CASYTALDPEAFF. The full variable domain, completed using reference TRBV7-9 and TRBJ1-1, is DTGVSQNPRHKITKRGQNVTFRCDPISEHNRLYWYRQTLGQGPEFLTYFQNEAQLEKSRLLSDRFSAERPKGSFSTLEIQRTEQGDSAMYLCASYTALDPEAFFGQGTRLTVV.